This T cell receptor beta chain is from a study of blood T cell repertoires in COVID-19. On the study more broadly: From the United States, Italy and Spain came samples of acute and convalescent COVID-19. In each case, the material was cDNA or gDNA derived from T cells, B-cell-depleted T cells, or PBMCs.

Trimming took off 6 bases at V and 0 bases at J, with 15 bases between the two ends. Germline values: CDR1 MNHEY, CDR2 SMNVEV (reference sequence). The CDR3 loop spans 16 amino acids. Original data processing: Amplified reference gene primers provided the basis for estimating nucleated cell counts. Here immunoSEQ multiplex PCR was the method, and the copy in TCRdb shows in-frame clones only, minus some. V and J calls and clone size follow that table, whereas D and trimming were derived from the DNA. The sample yields about 280,000 clones, 88% seen once. The J gene is TRBJ1-3, the V gene TRBV27; no definite D call. The TCR sequence derives from a young man with active or convalescent COVID-19. Sequenced input: peripheral blood. The CDR3 spells CASSSDGWSSGNTIYF. The DNA of the CDR3 is TGTGCCAGCAGCTCTGACGGATGGAGCTCTGGAAACACCATATATTTT.